This paragraph covers one TCR beta chain sequence. In the authors' workflow: Counts of nucleated cells, estimated from reference gene primer amplification, were obtained. TCRdb's table, derived via immunoSEQ multiplex PCR, lists solely in-frame clones and lacks some. Clone size and V and J calls were adopted from that table, with D and trimming inferred from the DNA. The table lists about 70,000 clones, 88% of them singletons. This entry is derived from a study of blood T cell repertoires in COVID-19. Between the trimmed V and J ends, which lost 8 bases and 7 bases, there was a span of 21 bases. CDR3 length equals 15 residues. Germline lookup yields CDR1 SNHLY and CDR2 FYNNEI.

What was sequenced was peripheral blood. The clonotype originates from a human donor in a cohort sampled during active COVID-19. The V call is TRBV2, the J call TRBJ2-1; a possible D gene is TRBD1 (5 bases). The CDR3 spells CASGPIQGTINEQFF. CDR3 DNA: TGTGCCAGCGGCCCTATTCAGGGTACCATTAATGAGCAGTTCTTC.